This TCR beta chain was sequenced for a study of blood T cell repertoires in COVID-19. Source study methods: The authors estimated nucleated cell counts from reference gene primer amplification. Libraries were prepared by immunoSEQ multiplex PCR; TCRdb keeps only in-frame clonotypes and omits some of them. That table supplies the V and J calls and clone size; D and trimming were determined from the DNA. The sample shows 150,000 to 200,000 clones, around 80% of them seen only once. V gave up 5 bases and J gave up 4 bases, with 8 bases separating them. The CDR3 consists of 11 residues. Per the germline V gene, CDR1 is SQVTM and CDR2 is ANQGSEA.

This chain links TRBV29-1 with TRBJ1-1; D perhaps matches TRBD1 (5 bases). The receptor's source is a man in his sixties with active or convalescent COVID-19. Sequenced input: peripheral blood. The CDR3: CSVYQGTEAFF. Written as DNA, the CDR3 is TGCAGCGTTTACCAGGGCACTGAAGCTTTCTTT.